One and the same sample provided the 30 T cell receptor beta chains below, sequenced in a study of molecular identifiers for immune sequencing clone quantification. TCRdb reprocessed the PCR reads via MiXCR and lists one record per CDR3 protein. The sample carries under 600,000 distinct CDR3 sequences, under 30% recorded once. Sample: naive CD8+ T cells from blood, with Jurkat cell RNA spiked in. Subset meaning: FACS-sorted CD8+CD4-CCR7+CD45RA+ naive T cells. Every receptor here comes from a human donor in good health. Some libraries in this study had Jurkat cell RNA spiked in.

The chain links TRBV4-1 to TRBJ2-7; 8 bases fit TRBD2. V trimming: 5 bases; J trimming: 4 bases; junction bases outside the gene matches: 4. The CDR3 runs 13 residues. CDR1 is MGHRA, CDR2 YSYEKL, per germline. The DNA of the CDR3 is TGCGCCAGCAGCTTAGCGGGGCAGTACGAGCAGTACTTC. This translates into CASSLAGQYEQYF.

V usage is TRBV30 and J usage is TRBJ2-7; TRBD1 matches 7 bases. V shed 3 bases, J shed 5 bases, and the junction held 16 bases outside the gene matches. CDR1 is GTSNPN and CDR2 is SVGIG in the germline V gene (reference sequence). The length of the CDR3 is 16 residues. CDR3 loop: CAWSGLETGTFDEQYF. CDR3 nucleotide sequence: TGTGCCTGGAGCGGGCTAGAGACAGGGACCTTTGACGAGCAGTACTTC.

The CDR3 coding sequence is TGTGCCAGCAGCTTAGGTCTAGCGGGAGCGTTAGATGAGCAGTTCTTC. Amino acid sequence: CASSLGLAGALDEQFF. This chain links TRBV11-2 with TRBJ2-1; 10 nucleotides agree with TRBD2. The length of the CDR3 is 16 residues. Trimming cost V 1 base and J 8 bases; bases outside gene matches: 8. The germline V gene has CDR1 SGHAT and CDR2 FQNNGV.

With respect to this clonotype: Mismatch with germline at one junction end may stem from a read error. CDR3 amino acids: CAGSLLLGELFF. CDR3 coding DNA: TGTGCCGGCAGCTTATTATTGGGGGAGCTGTTTTTT. The rearrangement uses TRBV7-6 and TRBJ2-2; no definite D call. CDR3 size: 12 residues. Germline V gene lookup returns CDR1 SGHVS and CDR2 FNYEAQ.

The CDR3 region is CASSKQRLYNEQFF. DNA for the CDR3: TGTGCCAGCAGTAAACAAAGACTTTACAATGAGCAGTTCTTC. The rearrangement joins TRBV2 to TRBJ2-1; D is undetermined. The CDR3 runs 14 residues. Trimming removed 5 bases at V and 4 bases at J, with 12 bases between. Germline lookup yields CDR1 SNHLY and CDR2 FYNNEI.

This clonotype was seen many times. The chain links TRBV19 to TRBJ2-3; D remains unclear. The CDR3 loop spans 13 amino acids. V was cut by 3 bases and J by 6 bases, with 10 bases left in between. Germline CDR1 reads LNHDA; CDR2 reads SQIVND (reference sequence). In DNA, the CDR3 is TGTGCCAGTAGTATGGGCAGCCATGATACGCAGTATTTT. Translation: CASSMGSHDTQYF. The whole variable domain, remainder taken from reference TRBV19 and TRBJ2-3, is DGGITQSPKYLFRKEGQNVTLSCEQNLNHDAMYWYRQDPGQGLRLIYYSQIVNDFQKGDIAEGYSVSREKKESFPLTVTSAQKNPTAFYLCASSMGSHDTQYFGPGTRLTVL.

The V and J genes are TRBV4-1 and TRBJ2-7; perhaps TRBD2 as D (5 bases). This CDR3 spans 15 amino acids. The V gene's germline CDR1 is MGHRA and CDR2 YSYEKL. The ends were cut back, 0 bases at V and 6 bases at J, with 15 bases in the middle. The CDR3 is CASSQDAGGLPEQYF. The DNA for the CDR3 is TGCGCCAGCAGCCAAGATGCGGGTGGACTCCCCGAGCAGTACTTC.

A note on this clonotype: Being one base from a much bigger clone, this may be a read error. The CDR3 bases are TGTGTCAGCAGCGCAAACAGGGTTGGCCGGGAGCTGTTTTTT. Amino acid sequence: CVSSANRVGRELFF. The chain employs TRBV27 and TRBJ2-2; D possibly corresponds to TRBD1 (6 bases). CDR3 length equals 14 residues. Per germline, CDR1 MNHEY and CDR2 SMNVEV (reference sequence).

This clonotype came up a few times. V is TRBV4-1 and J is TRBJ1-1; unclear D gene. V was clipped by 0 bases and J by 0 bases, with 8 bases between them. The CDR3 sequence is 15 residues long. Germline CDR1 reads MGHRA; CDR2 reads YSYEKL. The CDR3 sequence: CASSQEGSLNTEAFF. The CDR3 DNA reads TGCGCCAGCAGCCAAGAAGGATCGCTGAACACTGAAGCTTTCTTT.

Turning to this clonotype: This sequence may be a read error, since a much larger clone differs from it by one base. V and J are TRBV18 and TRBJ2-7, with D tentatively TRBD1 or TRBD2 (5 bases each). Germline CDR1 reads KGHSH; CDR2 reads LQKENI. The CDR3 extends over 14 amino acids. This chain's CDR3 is CTSSPPGRSYEQYF. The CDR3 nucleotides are TGTACCAGCTCACCACCGGGACGCTCCTACGAGCAGTACTTC. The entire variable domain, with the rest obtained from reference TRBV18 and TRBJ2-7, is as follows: NAGVMQNPRHLVRRRGQEARLRCSPMKGHSHVYWYRQLPEEGLKFMVYLQKENIIDESGMPKERFSAEFPKEGPSILRIQQVVRGDSAAYFCTSSPPGRSYEQYFGPGTRLTVT.

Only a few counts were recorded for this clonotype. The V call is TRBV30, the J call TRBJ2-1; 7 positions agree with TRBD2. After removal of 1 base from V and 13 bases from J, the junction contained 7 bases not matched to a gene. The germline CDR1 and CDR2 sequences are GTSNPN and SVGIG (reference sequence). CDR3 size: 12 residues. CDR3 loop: CAWSDSSGPQFF. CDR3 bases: TGTGCCTGGAGTGATTCTAGCGGCCCTCAGTTCTTC.

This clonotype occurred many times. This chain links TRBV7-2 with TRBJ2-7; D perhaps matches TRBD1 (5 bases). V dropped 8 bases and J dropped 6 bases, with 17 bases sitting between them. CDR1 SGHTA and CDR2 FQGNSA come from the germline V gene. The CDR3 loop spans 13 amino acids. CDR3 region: CASSPVSQGEQYF. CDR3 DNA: TGTGCCAGCTCCCCGGTCAGCCAGGGCGAGCAGTACTTC.

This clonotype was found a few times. The CDR3 region has the DNA TGTGCCAGCAGCGTAATCGGGGGGCCTTTTCAAGAGACCCAGTACTTC. Translation: CASSVIGGPFQETQYF. The chain has TRBV9 and TRBJ2-5; weak D call: TRBD2 (7 bases). This CDR3 region has 16 residues. Trimming took 1 base from V and 2 from J, leaving 15 bases between them. Germline V gene data show CDR1 as SGDLS and CDR2 as YYNGEE.

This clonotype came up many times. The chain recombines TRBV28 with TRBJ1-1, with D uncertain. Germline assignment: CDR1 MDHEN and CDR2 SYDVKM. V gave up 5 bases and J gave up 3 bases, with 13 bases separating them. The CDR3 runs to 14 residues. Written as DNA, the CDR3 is TGTGCCAGCAGTAGAGACAAGAGCGACACTGAAGCTTTCTTT. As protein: CASSRDKSDTEAFF.

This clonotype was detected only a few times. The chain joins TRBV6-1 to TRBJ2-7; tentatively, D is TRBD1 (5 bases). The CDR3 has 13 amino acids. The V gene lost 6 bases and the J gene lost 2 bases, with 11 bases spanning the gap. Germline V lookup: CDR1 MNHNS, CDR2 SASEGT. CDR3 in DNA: TGTGCCAGCAGCAGGGTCCTCGCCTACGAGCAGTACTTC. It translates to CASSRVLAYEQYF.

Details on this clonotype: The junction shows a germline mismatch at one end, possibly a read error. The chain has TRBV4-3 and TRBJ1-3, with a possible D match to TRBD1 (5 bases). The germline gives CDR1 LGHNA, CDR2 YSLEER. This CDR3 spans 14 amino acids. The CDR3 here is CTSSPDGAGNTIYF. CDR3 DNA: TGCACCAGCAGCCCCGACGGGGCGGGAAACACCATATATTTT.

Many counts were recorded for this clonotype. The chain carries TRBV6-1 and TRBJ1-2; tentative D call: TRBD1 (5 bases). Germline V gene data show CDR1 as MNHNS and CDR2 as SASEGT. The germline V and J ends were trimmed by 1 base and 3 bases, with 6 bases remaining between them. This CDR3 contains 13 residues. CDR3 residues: CASSEGTYYGYTF. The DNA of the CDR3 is TGTGCCAGCAGTGAAGGGACATACTATGGCTACACCTTC.

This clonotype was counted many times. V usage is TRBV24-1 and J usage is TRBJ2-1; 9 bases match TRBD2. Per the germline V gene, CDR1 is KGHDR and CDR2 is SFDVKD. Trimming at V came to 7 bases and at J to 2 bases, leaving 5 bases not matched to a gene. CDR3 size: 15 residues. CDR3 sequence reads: CATRSSGDPYNEQFF. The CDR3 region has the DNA TGTGCCACCAGGTCTAGCGGGGATCCCTACAATGAGCAGTTCTTC.

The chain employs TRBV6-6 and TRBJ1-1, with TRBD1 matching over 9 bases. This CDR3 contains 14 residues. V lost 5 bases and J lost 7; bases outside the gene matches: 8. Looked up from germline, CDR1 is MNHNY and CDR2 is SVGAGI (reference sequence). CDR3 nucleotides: TGTGCCAGCAGTGATCCGGGACAGGGTAGTGAAGCTTTCTTT. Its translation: CASSDPGQGSEAFF.

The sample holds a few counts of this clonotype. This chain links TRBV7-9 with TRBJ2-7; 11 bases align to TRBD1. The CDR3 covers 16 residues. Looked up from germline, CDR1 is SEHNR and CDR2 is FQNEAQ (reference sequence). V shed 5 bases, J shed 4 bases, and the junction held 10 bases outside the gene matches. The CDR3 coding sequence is TGTGCCAGCAGCGAGCCTCGGACAGGGGGCCTGTACGAGCAGTACTTC. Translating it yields CASSEPRTGGLYEQYF.

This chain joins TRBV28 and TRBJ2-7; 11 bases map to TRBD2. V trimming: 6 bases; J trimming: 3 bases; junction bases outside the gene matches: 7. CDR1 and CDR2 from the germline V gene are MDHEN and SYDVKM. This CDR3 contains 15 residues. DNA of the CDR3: TGTGCCAGCAGCCCGACTAGCGGGGCCATCTACGAGCAGTACTTC. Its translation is CASSPTSGAIYEQYF.

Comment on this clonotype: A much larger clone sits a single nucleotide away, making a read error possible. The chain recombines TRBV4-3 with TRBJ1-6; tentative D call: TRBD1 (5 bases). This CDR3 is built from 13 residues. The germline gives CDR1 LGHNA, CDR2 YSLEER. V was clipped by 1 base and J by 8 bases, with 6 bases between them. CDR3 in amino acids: CASSQVGDSPLHF. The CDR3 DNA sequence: TGCGCCAGCAGCCAAGTGGGGGATTCACCCCTCCACTTT.

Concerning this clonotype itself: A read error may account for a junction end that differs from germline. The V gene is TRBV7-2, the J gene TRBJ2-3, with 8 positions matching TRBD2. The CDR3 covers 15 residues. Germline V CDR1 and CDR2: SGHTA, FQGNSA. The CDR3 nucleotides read TGTGCCAGCAGCTCCCGGGAGGGGGGCACAGCTCCGCCGTCTTTT. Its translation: CASSSREGGTAPPSF. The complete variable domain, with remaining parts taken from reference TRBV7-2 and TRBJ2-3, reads GAGVSQSPSNKVTEKGKDVELRCDPISGHTALYWYRQSLGQGLEFLIYFQGNSAPDKSGLPSDRFSAERTGGSVSTLTIQRTQQEDSAVYLCASSSREGGTAPPSFGPGTRLTVL.

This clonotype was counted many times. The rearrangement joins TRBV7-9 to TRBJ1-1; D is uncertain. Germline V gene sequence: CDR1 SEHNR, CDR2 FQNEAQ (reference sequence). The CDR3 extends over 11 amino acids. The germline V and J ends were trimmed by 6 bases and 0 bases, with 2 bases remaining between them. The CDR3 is CASRMNTEAFF. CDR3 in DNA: TGTGCCAGCAGGATGAACACTGAAGCTTTCTTT.

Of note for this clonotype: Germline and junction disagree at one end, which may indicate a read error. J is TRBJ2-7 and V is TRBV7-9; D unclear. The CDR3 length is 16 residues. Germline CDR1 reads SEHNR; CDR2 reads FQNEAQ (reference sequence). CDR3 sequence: CARSDPHDGFPYEQYF. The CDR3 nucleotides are TGTGCCCGCAGCGACCCGCACGATGGATTTCCCTACGAGCAGTACTTC.

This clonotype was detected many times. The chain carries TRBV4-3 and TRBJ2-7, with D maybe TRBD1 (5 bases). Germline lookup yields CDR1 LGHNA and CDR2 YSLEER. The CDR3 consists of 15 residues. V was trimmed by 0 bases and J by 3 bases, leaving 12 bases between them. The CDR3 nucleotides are TGCGCCAGCAGCCAAGATAGGGGCAGCGTCTACGAGCAGTACTTC. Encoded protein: CASSQDRGSVYEQYF.

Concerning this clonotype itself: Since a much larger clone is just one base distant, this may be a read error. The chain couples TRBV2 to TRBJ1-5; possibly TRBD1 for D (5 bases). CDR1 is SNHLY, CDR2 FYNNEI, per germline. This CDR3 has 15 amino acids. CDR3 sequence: CATSETGTHNQPQHF. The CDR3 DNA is TGTGCCACCAGTGAAACCGGGACCCATAATCAGCCCCAGCATTTT.

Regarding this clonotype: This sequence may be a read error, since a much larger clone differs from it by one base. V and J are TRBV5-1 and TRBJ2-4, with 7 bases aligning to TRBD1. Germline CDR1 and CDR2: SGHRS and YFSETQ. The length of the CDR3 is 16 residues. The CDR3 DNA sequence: TGCGCCAGCAGCTTGACCCTTGGGACAGCCAAAAGCATTCAGTACTTC. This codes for CASSLTLGTAKSIQYF.

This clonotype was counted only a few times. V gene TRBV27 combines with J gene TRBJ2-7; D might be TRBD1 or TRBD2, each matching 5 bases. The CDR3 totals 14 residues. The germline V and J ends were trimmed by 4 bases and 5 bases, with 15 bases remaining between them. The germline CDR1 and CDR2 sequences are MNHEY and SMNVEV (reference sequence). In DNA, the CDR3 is TGTGCCAGCAGTTGGGGGTCCGGACACAACGAGCAGTACTTC. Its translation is CASSWGSGHNEQYF.

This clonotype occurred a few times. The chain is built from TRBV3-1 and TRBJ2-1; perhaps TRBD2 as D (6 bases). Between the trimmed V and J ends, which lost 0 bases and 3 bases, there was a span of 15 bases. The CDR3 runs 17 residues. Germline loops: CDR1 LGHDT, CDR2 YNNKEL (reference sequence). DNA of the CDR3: TGTGCCAGCAGCCAAGAGGAGGGAGAAGTCCACTACAATGAGCAGTTCTTC. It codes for CASSQEEGEVHYNEQFF.